These 9 T cell receptor beta chains originate from one sample sequenced in a study of vaccination effects on CD4 cells after COVID-19. TCRdb's table, derived via immunoSEQ multiplex PCR, lists solely in-frame clones and lacks some. This sample has 30,000 to 35,000 clones; about 74% occur once, and the top ten carry approximately 15%. Which antigens these TCRs recognize remains unknown. Culture lasted around eleven days before CD4+ T cell isolation. Two doses of either BNT162b2 or mRNA-1273 were given to each participant. The sample here was CD4+ T cells from PBMCs cultured without peptide, taken after COVID-19 vaccination. These receptors all come from a human donor who received a COVID-19 vaccine.

This rearrangement joins TRBV6-5 to TRBJ2-3, with D maybe TRBD1 (7 bases). Trimming shortened V by 5 bases and J by 4 bases, and 16 bases separated the two germline ends. In germline, CDR1 is MNHEY, CDR2 SVGAGI. The CDR3 has 15 amino acids. The CDR3 region is CASSQRGRGADTQYF. Written as DNA, the CDR3 is TGTGCCAGCAGTCAAAGGGGCAGGGGGGCAGATACGCAGTATTTT.

V gene TRBV7-9 combines with J gene TRBJ2-7; D not certain. Germline V gene lookup returns CDR1 SEHNR and CDR2 FQNEAQ (reference sequence). The CDR3 runs 12 residues. V gave up 5 bases and J gave up 3 bases, with 8 bases separating them. CDR3 protein: CASSPRIYEQYF. CDR3 DNA: TGTGCCAGCAGCCCCCGGATCTACGAGCAGTACTTC.

In its sample, this clone was seen a few times. The chain employs TRBV4-2 and TRBJ2-3, with no clear D. Trimming took off 0 bases at V and 4 bases at J, with 20 bases between the two ends. The germline V gene has CDR1 LGHNA and CDR2 YNFKEQ. CDR3 size: 18 residues. The CDR3: CASSQEILLGSIPDTQYF. The DNA for the CDR3 is TGTGCCAGCAGCCAAGAGATCCTCCTGGGATCTATCCCAGATACGCAGTATTTT.

CDR3 residues: CSATSGGSYEQYF. In DNA form, the CDR3 reads TGCAGCGCCACTAGCGGGGGGTCCTACGAGCAGTACTTC. The J gene is TRBJ2-7, the V gene TRBV29-1, with TRBD2 identical over 12 bases. The CDR3 sequence is 13 residues long. Germline V gene data show CDR1 as SQVTM and CDR2 as ANQGSEA. With V trimmed by 7 bases and J by 1 base, 2 bases remained unmatched.

CDR3 nucleotides: TGTGCCAGCAGCTTAGATAGGGAGCGGCCCCAGCATTTT. This sequence encodes CASSLDRERPQHF. The rearrangement joins TRBV7-8 to TRBJ1-5; D is unclear. The CDR3 length is 13 residues. Germline CDR1 and CDR2: SGHVS and FQNEAQ. The V gene lost 1 base and the J gene lost 9 bases, with 10 bases spanning the gap.

V and J are TRBV3-1 (or the pseudogene TRBV3-2) and TRBJ2-7; D ambiguous. Germline values: CDR1 LGHDT, CDR2 YNNKEL (reference sequence). The CDR3 totals 15 residues. V shed 1 base and J shed 3 bases, with 13 bases lying between them. The CDR3 sequence: CASSQAPRAHYEQYF. The DNA for the CDR3 is TGTGCCAGCAGCCAAGCTCCTCGGGCCCACTACGAGCAGTACTTC.

V and J are TRBV6-5 and TRBJ1-1; TRBD1 matches 7 bases. This CDR3 comprises 14 residues. V lost 2 bases to trimming and J lost 1 base; unmatched junction nucleotides: 1. The V gene's germline CDR1 is MNHEY and CDR2 SVGAGI. The CDR3 is CASSYRDRNTEAFF. The CDR3 nucleotides are TGTGCCAGCAGTTACCGGGACAGGAACACTGAAGCTTTCTTT.

The J gene is TRBJ2-3, the V gene TRBV25-1; 7 bases agree with TRBD2. The germline CDR1 and CDR2 sequences are MGHDK and SYGVNS. This CDR3 region has 15 residues. With 6 bases clipped from V and 0 bases from J, the junction kept 6 bases outside the gene matches. CDR3 sequence: CASRVSGTSTDTQYF. The CDR3, as DNA: TGTGCCAGCAGGGTGAGCGGGACTAGCACAGATACGCAGTATTTT.

J is TRBJ2-2 and V is TRBV24-1; possible D gene TRBD1, 5 bases. Germline V lookup: CDR1 KGHDR, CDR2 SFDVKD. Trimming shortened V by 0 bases and J by 7 bases, and 11 bases separated the two germline ends. This CDR3 spans 15 amino acids. As DNA, the CDR3 is TGTGCCACCAGTGATTTGGCCAGGGATGACGGGGAGCTGTTTTTT. This translates into CATSDLARDDGELFF.